The 29 T cell receptor beta chains below all came from one sample that was sequenced in a study of blood T cell repertoires in COVID-19 (dated by TCRdb to the early 2020s). The library was built by means of the immunoSEQ multiplex PCR assay. TCRdb holds this immuneACCESS table with in-frame rearrangements only. Some clones are missing; in checked studies, unresolved V genes explain under half, and the rest has no known cause. The sample contains more than 450,000 clones, 87% of them found a single time. The ten most abundant clones make up 0.7% of the sample. Specimen: PBMCs or T cells enriched from blood (not recorded which). These receptors all come from a woman younger than 35 who had recovered from COVID-19.

This clone was picked up a small number of times. The chain uses TRBV30 and TRBJ2-7; a possible D gene is TRBD2 (6 bases). The CDR3 sequence is 13 residues long. The V and J ends lost 2 bases and 9 bases respectively, with 17 bases between them. Per the germline V gene, CDR1 is GTSNPN and CDR2 is SVGIG (reference sequence). The CDR3 loop is CAWSSAEGGGQYF. In DNA, the CDR3 is TGTGCCTGGAGTTCCGCCGAGGGAGGAGGGCAGTACTTC. The full variable domain, rest sourced from reference TRBV30 and TRBJ2-7, is SQTIHQWPATLVQPVGSPLSLECTVEGTSNPNLYWYRQAAGRGLQLLFYSVGIGQISSEVPQNLSASRPQDRQFILSSKKLLLSDSGFYLCAWSSAEGGGQYFGPGTRLTVT.

The count of this clone is one. The V and J genes are TRBV6-5 and TRBJ1-2; D remains unclear. Trimming took 7 bases from V and 7 from J, leaving 13 bases between them. This CDR3 has 12 amino acids. From germline, CDR1 is MNHEY and CDR2 SVGAGI. The CDR3 loop is CASTDLVRGYTF. The CDR3 DNA follows: TGTGCCAGCACCGATTTAGTGCGTGGCTACACCTTC.

The chain couples TRBV5-1 to TRBJ2-7; 9 positions match TRBD1. CDR3 length: 13 amino acids. The V segment lost 5 bases and the J segment 4 bases; nucleotides outside the gene matches: 4. The germline gives CDR1 SGHRS, CDR2 YFSETQ. Here the CDR3 DNA reads TGCGCCAGCAGTTTCGGGACAGGGTACGAGCAGTACTTC. Amino acid sequence: CASSFGTGYEQYF.

The chain is built from TRBV10-3 and TRBJ1-1; 9 bases agree with TRBD1. The CDR3 spans 21 residues. Per the germline V gene, CDR1 is ENHRY and CDR2 is SYGVKD. V shed 4 bases, J shed 1 base, and the junction held 22 bases outside the gene matches. CDR3: CAISGAPRSQGARVGNTEAFF. The CDR3 bases are TGTGCCATCAGTGGGGCCCCCCGTTCACAGGGGGCCAGGGTGGGGAACACTGAAGCTTTCTTT.

CDR3 in amino acids: CSVAKTGDTEAFF. The CDR3 coding sequence is TGCAGCGTGGCAAAGACAGGTGACACTGAAGCTTTCTTT. The rearrangement joins TRBV29-1 to TRBJ1-1, with D possibly TRBD1 on 6 matching bases. The germline V and J ends were trimmed by 6 bases and 3 bases, with 14 bases remaining between them. Germline-derived CDR1 and CDR2 are SQVTM and ANQGSEA. This CDR3 is built from 13 residues. The full variable domain, rest sourced from reference TRBV29-1 and TRBJ1-1, is SAVISQKPSRDICQRGTSLTIQCQVDSQVTMMFWYRQQPGQSLTLIATANQGSEATYESGFVIDKFPISRPNLTFSTLTVSNMSPEDSSIYLCSVAKTGDTEAFFGQGTRLTVV.

The count of this clone is one. V usage is TRBV28 and J usage is TRBJ2-1; D ambiguous. CDR1 and CDR2 (germline): MDHEN, SYDVKM. Between the trimmed V and J ends, which lost 6 bases and 6 bases, there was a span of 18 bases. This CDR3 spans 15 amino acids. The CDR3 DNA follows: TGTGCCAGCAGCCCACTACAAGAGCGTGCCAATGAGCAGTTCTTC. Translation: CASSPLQERANEQFF.

The chain has TRBV11-2 and TRBJ2-3, with D possibly matching TRBD1 (5 bases). Trimming cost V 1 base and J 2 bases, with 7 bases left between them. CDR3 length: 14 amino acids. CDR1 is SGHAT and CDR2 is FQNNGV in the germline V gene. CDR3: CASSLGGLTDTQYF. The CDR3 DNA reads as TGTGCCAGCAGCTTAGGGGGCCTCACAGATACGCAGTATTTT.

The chain joins TRBV18 to TRBJ1-6, with 7 positions matching TRBD1. This CDR3 contains 16 residues. The V segment lost 4 bases and the J segment 3 bases; nucleotides outside the gene matches: 6. The germline gives CDR1 KGHSH, CDR2 LQKENI. CDR3 in DNA: TGTGCCAGCTCACTAACCGGGACAGACTATAATTCACCCCTCCACTTT. This codes for CASSLTGTDYNSPLHF.

The V call is TRBV7-8, the J call TRBJ1-5; D gene unclear. Trimming pared 1 base from V and 3 bases from J, leaving 13 bases between. The CDR3 contains 16 residues. Germline V lookup: CDR1 SGHVS, CDR2 FQNEAQ. CDR3 residues: CASSLGRIQTNQPQHF. DNA for the CDR3: TGTGCCAGCAGCTTAGGTAGAATTCAAACCAATCAGCCCCAGCATTTT.

J is TRBJ1-1 and V is TRBV6-1, with D uncertain. This CDR3 is 14 amino acids long. The V and J ends lost 2 bases and 4 bases respectively, with 11 bases between them. Germline CDR1 and CDR2: MNHNS and SASEGT. The CDR3 is CASSERGWVTEAFF. The CDR3 nucleotides are TGTGCCAGCAGTGAACGGGGATGGGTCACTGAAGCTTTCTTT.

The rearrangement uses TRBV3-1 (or the pseudogene TRBV3-2) and TRBJ2-4, with 11 bases matching TRBD2. The junction had 12 bases not matched to a gene; V was cut back by 1 base and J by 7 bases. Germline CDR1 LGHDT, CDR2 YNNKEL (reference sequence). The CDR3 covers 18 residues. The CDR3 nucleotides read TGTGCCAGCAGCCAAGGTGTTGGTAGCGGGGGGGCCCTGAACATTCAGTACTTC. Its translation is CASSQGVGSGGALNIQYF.

This clone showed up many times. The gene calls are TRBV18 and TRBJ1-4, with 8 bases aligning to TRBD1. In germline, CDR1 is KGHSH, CDR2 LQKENI. After removal of 5 bases from V and 3 bases from J, the junction contained 8 bases not matched to a gene. CDR3 size: 16 residues. The DNA for the CDR3 is TGTGCCAGCTCAGGTCGACAGGGGCAACCTAATGAAAAACTGTTTTTT. Residues: CASSGRQGQPNEKLFF.

About this clone itself: Other nucleotide sequences in the sample specify the same CDR3. This chain connects TRBV5-6 to TRBJ1-2; 7 bases match TRBD1. From germline, CDR1 is SGHDT and CDR2 YYEEEE. With 2 bases clipped from V and 0 bases from J, the junction kept 1 base outside the gene matches. The CDR3 loop spans 14 amino acids. Written as DNA, the CDR3 is TGTGCCAGCAGCTTAGACAGGGCTAACTATGGCTACACCTTC. It translates to CASSLDRANYGYTF.

The chain links TRBV27 to TRBJ1-1; D is unresolved. Germline CDR1 is MNHEY and CDR2 is SMNVEV (reference sequence). V was clipped by 2 bases and J by 5 bases, with 9 bases between them. The length of the CDR3 is 13 residues. As DNA, the CDR3 is TGTGCCAGCAGTTTAATTGCGGGAACTGAAGCTTTCTTT. Translated: CASSLIAGTEAFF.

V and J are TRBV5-1 and TRBJ2-1; D perhaps matches TRBD2 (6 bases). CDR3 length equals 16 residues. Germline V gene sequence: CDR1 SGHRS, CDR2 YFSETQ. V lost 4 bases, J lost 3 bases, and 17 bases lay in between. As DNA, the CDR3 is TGCGCCAGCAGCCCCCTGGAGGGGCAAGGCTACAATGAGCAGTTCTTC. Its translation: CASSPLEGQGYNEQFF.

The CDR3 region has the DNA TGTGCCAGCAGCTTAGAATCGCGGGGGGATGACAATGAGCAGTTCTTC. It is translated as CASSLESRGDDNEQFF. The chain uses TRBV7-6 and TRBJ2-1, with 8 bases identical to TRBD2. With V trimmed by 1 base and J by 5 bases, 7 bases remained unmatched. This CDR3 is 16 amino acids long. CDR1 is SGHVS and CDR2 is FNYEAQ in the germline V gene.

V usage is TRBV19 and J usage is TRBJ2-4; TRBD1 matches at 7 bases. Losses at the gene ends were 8 bases for V and 4 bases for J; bases not matched to a gene: 8. This CDR3 has 14 residues. Germline assignment: CDR1 LNHDA and CDR2 SQIVND (reference sequence). The CDR3 sequence: CASLPPGQKNIQYF. CDR3 DNA: TGTGCCAGTTTACCCCCGGGACAGAAAAACATTCAGTACTTC.

The genes are TRBV3-1 (or the pseudogene TRBV3-2) and TRBJ2-3, with 12 nucleotides matching TRBD1. The trim removed 4 bases at V and 1 base at J, leaving 3 bases unmatched. Germline V CDR1 and CDR2: LGHDT, YNNKEL (reference sequence). This CDR3 is built from 16 residues. The CDR3 is CASSRGTGGRTDTQYF. CDR3 bases: TGTGCCAGCAGCCGGGGGACAGGGGGCCGCACAGATACGCAGTATTTT.

The chain recombines TRBV6-5 with TRBJ1-1; D is unresolved. Looked up from germline, CDR1 is MNHEY and CDR2 is SVGAGI. V shed 0 bases and J shed 1 base, with 9 bases lying between them. This CDR3 has 15 residues. The CDR3 sequence: CASSYSRLPNTEAFF. CDR3 nucleotide sequence: TGTGCCAGCAGTTACTCGAGACTCCCGAACACTGAAGCTTTCTTT.

The chain recombines TRBV6-5 with TRBJ2-7; perhaps TRBD2 as D (6 bases). Trimming took 6 bases from V and 3 from J, leaving 15 bases between them. Germline CDR1 is MNHEY and CDR2 is SVGAGI. This CDR3 is 14 amino acids long. This CDR3 reads CASSPSGGNYEQYF. The CDR3 DNA reads TGTGCCAGCAGCCCATCCGGAGGGAACTACGAGCAGTACTTC.

This clone was seen only a few times. The same CDR3 also results from other DNA sequences found in this sample. The chain combines TRBV5-1 with TRBJ1-1; the D gene is possibly TRBD1 (5 bases). The CDR3 spans 14 residues. Trimming stripped 0 bases from V and 3 bases from J, with 9 bases between. Germline CDR1 and CDR2: SGHRS and YFSETQ. Here the CDR3 reads CASSLAGGDTEAFF. CDR3 DNA: TGCGCCAGCAGCTTGGCTGGAGGGGACACTGAAGCTTTCTTT.

This rearrangement joins TRBV19 to TRBJ1-1; 7 nucleotides match TRBD1. Losses at the gene ends were 5 bases for V and 7 bases for J; bases not matched to a gene: 16. Looked up from germline, CDR1 is LNHDA and CDR2 is SQIVND (reference sequence). There are 16 residues in the CDR3. CDR3 in amino acids: CASSAGLDRLGGEAFF. The CDR3 nucleotides read TGTGCCAGTAGTGCTGGCTTGGACAGGTTAGGGGGTGAAGCTTTCTTT.

The chain recombines TRBV7-9 with TRBJ2-5; 10 bases agree with TRBD2. This CDR3 comprises 18 residues. The V gene end was trimmed by 1 base and the J gene end by 3 bases; junction bases not matched to a gene: 11. Germline CDR1 and CDR2: SEHNR and FQNEAQ (reference sequence). The CDR3 loop reads CASSLVGDSGGMKETQYF. The CDR3 DNA sequence: TGTGCCAGCAGCTTAGTCGGGGATAGCGGGGGGATGAAAGAGACCCAGTACTTC. The full variable domain, its missing parts supplied by reference TRBV7-9 and TRBJ2-5, is DTGVSQNPRHKITKRGQNVTFRCDPISEHNRLYWYRQTLGQGPEFLTYFQNEAQLEKSRLLSDRFSAERPKGSFSTLEIQRTEQGDSAMYLCASSLVGDSGGMKETQYFGPGTRLLVL.

This sequence joins TRBV7-2 and TRBJ1-2; 7 nucleotides line up with TRBD1. V dropped 4 bases and J dropped 6; count of bases not matched to a gene: 14. Per the germline V gene, CDR1 is SGHTA and CDR2 is FQGNSA. The CDR3 has 16 amino acids. This CDR3 reads CASSSRDSEFIDGYTF. In DNA, the CDR3 is TGTGCCAGCAGCTCCAGGGACAGCGAATTTATCGATGGCTACACCTTC. Complete variable domain (other parts from reference TRBV7-2 and TRBJ1-2): GAGVSQSPSNKVTEKGKDVELRCDPISGHTALYWYRQSLGQGLEFLIYFQGNSAPDKSGLPSDRFSAERTGGSVSTLTIQRTQQEDSAVYLCASSSRDSEFIDGYTFGSGTRLTVV.

The chain combines TRBV30 with TRBJ1-2; D is unclear. V shed 0 bases and J shed 4 bases, with 15 bases lying between them. Germline CDR1 reads GTSNPN; CDR2 reads SVGIG (reference sequence). This CDR3 has 15 residues. CDR3 DNA: TGTGCCTGGAGTGTACGAGGGCCTACACCCTATGGCTACACCTTC. It specifies CAWSVRGPTPYGYTF.

The chain is built from TRBV12-3 or TRBV12-4 and TRBJ1-1; D ambiguous. The germline V and J ends were trimmed by 4 bases and 0 bases, with 6 bases remaining between them. The CDR3 is made up of 13 amino acids. CDR3 DNA: TGTGCCAGCAGTTCACAAGTGAACACTGAAGCTTTCTTT. It yields the protein CASSSQVNTEAFF.

The chain recombines TRBV2 with TRBJ2-7, with D perhaps matching TRBD2 (6 bases). Germline CDR1 reads SNHLY; CDR2 reads FYNNEI. Deletions cut 6 bases from V and 7 bases from J, with 13 bases between. The CDR3 spans 12 residues. Here the CDR3 reads CASRAGPGEQYF. DNA of the CDR3: TGTGCCAGCAGAGCGGGCCCGGGGGAGCAGTACTTC.

The rearrangement uses TRBV18 and TRBJ1-4; 8 bases line up with TRBD1. The CDR3 consists of 16 residues. Trimming at V came to 5 bases and at J to 4 bases, leaving 9 bases not matched to a gene. Germline CDR1 KGHSH, CDR2 LQKENI. The CDR3 protein is CASSIATGDLNEKLFF. DNA of the CDR3: TGTGCCAGCTCAATTGCGACAGGGGACCTTAATGAAAAACTGTTTTTT.

This rearrangement joins TRBV27 to TRBJ2-5, with a tentative D call TRBD1 (6 bases). The CDR3 is made up of 14 amino acids. Germline V gene data show CDR1 as MNHEY and CDR2 as SMNVEV (reference sequence). V was clipped by 8 bases and J by 2 bases, with 15 bases between them. The CDR3: CASSTGLGQETQYF. In nucleotides, the CDR3 is TGTGCCAGCTCGACAGGTTTAGGGCAAGAGACCCAGTACTTC.